This T cell receptor (beta chain) was identified during a study of CD8+CD57+ T cells in acquired aplastic anemia. Profiling that covered TCR beta VDJ and CDR3 relied on genomic DNA as its template. MiXCR, applied by TCRdb to the reads, yields one record per CDR3 protein. The data show about 200,000 distinct CDR3 sequences, around three fifths seen once. CDR3 size: 14 residues. Germline lookup yields CDR1 SGHDT and CDR2 YYEEEE. Trimming removed 0 bases from V and 4 bases from J, with 10 bases in between. Flow cytometry had shown expanded CD8+CD57+ cells in the patients chosen for sequencing. Severe acquired aplastic anemia was diagnosed in all patients. When blood sampling took place, the patients had received no therapy.

Sequences were obtained from sorted CD4+, CD8+, or CD8+CD57+ T cells (not recorded which) from PBMCs. The receptor was isolated from a human donor with aplastic anemia. The V call is TRBV5-6, the J call TRBJ1-2, with D perhaps matching TRBD1 (5 bases). CDR3 region: CASSLVGVGYGYTF. The DNA for the CDR3 is TGTGCCAGCAGCTTGGTGGGGGTTGGCTATGGCTACACCTTC.